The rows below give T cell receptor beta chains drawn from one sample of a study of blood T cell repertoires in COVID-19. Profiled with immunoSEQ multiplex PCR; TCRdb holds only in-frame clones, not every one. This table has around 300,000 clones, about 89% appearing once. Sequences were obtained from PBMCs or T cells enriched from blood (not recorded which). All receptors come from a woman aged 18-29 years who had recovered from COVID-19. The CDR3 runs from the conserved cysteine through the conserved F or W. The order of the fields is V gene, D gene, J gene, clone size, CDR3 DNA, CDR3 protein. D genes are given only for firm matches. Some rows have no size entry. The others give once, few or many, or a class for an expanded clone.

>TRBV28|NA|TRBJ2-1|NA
TGTGCCAGCAGTTCTCCTATCACAGGGCACTCCTACAATGAGCAGTTCTTC
CASSSPITGHSYNEQFF
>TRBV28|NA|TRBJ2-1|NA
TGTGCCAGCAGTTCCCGCGCAGGCTACAATGAGCAGTTCTTC
CASSSRAGYNEQFF
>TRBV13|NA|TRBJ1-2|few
TGTGCCAGCAGCTTAGGGTCTCGTAGCTACACCTTC
CASSLGSRSYTF
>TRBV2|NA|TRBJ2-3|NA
TGTGCCAGCAGTGAACTAGCCCCGCGTGAAGATACGCAGTATTTT
CASSELAPREDTQYF
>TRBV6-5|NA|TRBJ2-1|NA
TGTGCCAGCAGTCGAGATAATGAGCAGTTCTTC
CASSRDNEQFF
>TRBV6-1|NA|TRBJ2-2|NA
TGTGCCAGCAGTGAACTGGTCACGGACACCGGGGAGCTGTTTTTT
CASSELVTDTGELFF
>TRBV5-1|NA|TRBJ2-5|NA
TGCGCCAGCAGCTTCGGTGGGGGGGCCACCCAAGAGACCCAGTACTTC
CASSFGGGATQETQYF
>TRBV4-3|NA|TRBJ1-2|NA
TGCGCCAGCAGCCAAGATCTCAGGCTCCCCGCGGGCTACACCTTC
CASSQDLRLPAGYTF
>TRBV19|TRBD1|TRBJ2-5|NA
TGTGCCAGTAGTATTGGGGGATATAGGGGGCCAGAGACCCAGTACTTC
CASSIGGYRGPETQYF
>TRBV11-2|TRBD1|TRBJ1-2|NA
TGTGCCAGCAGCTTAAGAACAGGGGTCTATGGCTACACCTTC
CASSLRTGVYGYTF
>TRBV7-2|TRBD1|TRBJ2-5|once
TGTGCCAGCAGCCCCGGACAGGGGGGGACCGAGACCCAGTACTTC
CASSPGQGGTETQYF
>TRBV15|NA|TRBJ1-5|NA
TGTGCCACCATCGCAGATTATAGCAATCAGCCCCAGCATTTT
CATIADYSNQPQHF
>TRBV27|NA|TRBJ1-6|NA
TGTGCCAGCAGTTTATACGGAGGGGTTAATTCACCCCTCCACTTT
CASSLYGGVNSPLHF
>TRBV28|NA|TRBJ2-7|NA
TGTGCCAGCAGTTCTGTTGCGGCCTTTACCTACGAGCAGTACTTC
CASSSVAAFTYEQYF
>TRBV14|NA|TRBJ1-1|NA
TGTGCCAGCAGCCAAGGACGGAGCATGAACACTGAAGCTTTCTTT
CASSQGRSMNTEAFF
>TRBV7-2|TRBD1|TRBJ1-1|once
TGTGCCAGCAGTTGGACAGGTGGCCCGGCCACTGAAGCTTTCTTT
CASSWTGGPATEAFF
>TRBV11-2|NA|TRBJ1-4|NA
TGTGCCAGCAGCTTATTGGACAGAGTATACGAAAAACTGTTTTTT
CASSLLDRVYEKLFF
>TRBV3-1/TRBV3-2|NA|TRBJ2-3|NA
TGTGCCAGCAGCCAAGATTTACTCGCAAGCACAGATACGCAGTATTTT
CASSQDLLASTDTQYF
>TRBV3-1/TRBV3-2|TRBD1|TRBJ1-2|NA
TGTGCCAGCAGCCAAGACACATCACAGGGGGCAGACTATGGCTACACCTTC
CASSQDTSQGADYGYTF
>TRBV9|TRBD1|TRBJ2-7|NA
TGTGCCAGCAGCGCGGGGAAGACAGGGGGGGAATTCTACGAGCAGTACTTC
CASSAGKTGGEFYEQYF
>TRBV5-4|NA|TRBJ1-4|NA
TGTGCCAGCAGCTTGGAGGGGTTTAATGAAAAACTGTTTTTT
CASSLEGFNEKLFF
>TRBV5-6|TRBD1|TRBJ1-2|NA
TGTGCCAGCAGGGGGGACAGGGATCGCTATGGCTACACCTTC
CASRGDRDRYGYTF
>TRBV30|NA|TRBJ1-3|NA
TGTGCCTCCACCCTTGACAGCTCTGGAAACACCATATATTTT
CASTLDSSGNTIYF